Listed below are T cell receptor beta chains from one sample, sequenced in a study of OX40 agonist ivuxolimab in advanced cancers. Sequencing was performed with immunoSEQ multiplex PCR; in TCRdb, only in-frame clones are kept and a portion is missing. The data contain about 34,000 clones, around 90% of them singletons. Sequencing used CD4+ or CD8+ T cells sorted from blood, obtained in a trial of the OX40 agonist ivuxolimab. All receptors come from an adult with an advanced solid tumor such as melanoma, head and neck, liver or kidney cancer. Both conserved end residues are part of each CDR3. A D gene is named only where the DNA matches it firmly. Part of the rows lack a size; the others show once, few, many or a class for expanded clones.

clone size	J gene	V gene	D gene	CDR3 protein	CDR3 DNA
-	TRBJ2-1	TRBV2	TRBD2	CASSDELAGLEQFF	TGTGCCAGCAGTGACGAACTAGCGGGATTAGAGCAGTTCTTC
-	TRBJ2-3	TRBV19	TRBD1	CASSPQRDRELWGADTQYF	TGTGCCAGTAGTCCACAGAGGGACAGGGAACTTTGGGGAGCAGATACGCAGTATTTT
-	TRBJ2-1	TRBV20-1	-	CSARQDNEQFF	TGCAGTGCTAGACAGGACAATGAGCAGTTCTTC
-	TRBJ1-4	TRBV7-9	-	CASSFGQDGEKLFF	TGTGCCAGCAGCTTTGGCCAGGACGGGGAAAAACTGTTTTTT
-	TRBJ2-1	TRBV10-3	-	CAISESVGFEQFF	TGTGCCATCAGTGAGTCGGTAGGGTTTGAGCAGTTCTTC
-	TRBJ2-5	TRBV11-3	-	CASSSEGGETQYF	TGTGCCAGCAGCTCCGAGGGGGGGGAGACCCAGTACTTC
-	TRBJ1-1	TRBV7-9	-	CASSPPGRANTEAFF	TGTGCCAGCAGCCCCCCAGGAAGGGCAAACACTGAAGCTTTCTTT
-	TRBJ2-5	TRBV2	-	CASSEETQYF	TGTGCCAGCAGTGAAGAGACCCAGTACTTC
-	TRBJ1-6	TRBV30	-	CAWSEGGSSYNSPLHF	TGTGCCTGGAGTGAGGGGGGGAGCTCCTATAATTCACCCCTCCACTTT
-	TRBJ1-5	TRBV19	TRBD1	CASRVRQGADQPQHF	TGTGCCAGTAGAGTGCGACAGGGGGCGGATCAGCCCCAGCATTTT
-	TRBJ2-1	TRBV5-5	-	CASSLVQRTTYNEQFF	TGTGCCAGCAGCTTGGTACAGCGGACAACCTACAATGAGCAGTTCTTC
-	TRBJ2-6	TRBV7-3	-	CASSQVGGANVLTF	TGTGCCAGCAGCCAAGTCGGTGGGGCCAACGTCCTGACTTTC
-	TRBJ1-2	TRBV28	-	CASSFGTTYGYTF	TGTGCCAGCAGTTTTGGCACCACTTATGGCTACACCTTC
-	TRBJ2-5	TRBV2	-	CASSAQGRTQETQYF	TGTGCCAGCAGTGCACAGGGTAGGACCCAAGAGACCCAGTACTTC
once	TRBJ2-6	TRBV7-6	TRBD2	CASSRTSGGAYGANVLTF	TGTGCCAGCAGCCGAACTAGCGGGGGGGCCTATGGGGCCAACGTCCTGACTTTC
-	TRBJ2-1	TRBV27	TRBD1	CASSLRNRGHYQFF	TGTGCCAGCAGCCTACGAAATAGGGGGCACTATCAGTTCTTC
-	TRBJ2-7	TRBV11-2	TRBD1	CASSGDRAHEQYF	TGTGCCAGCAGCGGAGACAGGGCACACGAGCAGTACTTC
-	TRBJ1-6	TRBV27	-	CASSLFRMGGSYNSPLHF	TGTGCCAGCAGTTTATTTCGGATGGGGGGATCCTATAATTCACCCCTCCACTTT
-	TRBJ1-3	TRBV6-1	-	CASSLRDQGNTIYF	TGTGCCAGCAGCCTCCGAGACCAGGGAAACACCATATATTTT
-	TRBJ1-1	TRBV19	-	CASRRTANTEAFF	TGTGCCAGTAGGAGGACAGCGAACACTGAAGCTTTCTTT
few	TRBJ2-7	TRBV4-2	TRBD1	CASSQNLRQGSYEQYF	TGTGCCAGCAGCCAGAACCTTAGACAGGGGTCCTACGAGCAGTACTTC
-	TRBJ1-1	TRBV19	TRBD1	CATLSGGTEAFF	TGTGCCACCCTGTCAGGGGGCACTGAAGCTTTCTTT
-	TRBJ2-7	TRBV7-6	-	CASSLAVRVGEQYF	TGTGCCAGCAGCTTAGCTGTCAGGGTGGGTGAGCAGTACTTC
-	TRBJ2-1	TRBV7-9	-	CASSPRTVGNYNEQFF	TGTGCCAGCAGCCCGAGGACAGTAGGGAACTACAATGAGCAGTTCTTC
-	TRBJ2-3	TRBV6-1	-	CASSEGNGRYGTQYF	TGTGCCAGCAGCGAAGGTAACGGGAGATACGGTACGCAGTATTTT
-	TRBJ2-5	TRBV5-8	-	CASSFRFLATGTKETQYF	TGTGCCAGCAGCTTTCGGTTCCTGGCCACAGGAACCAAAGAGACCCAGTACTTC
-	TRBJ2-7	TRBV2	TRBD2	CASSEVGGGAYEQYF	TGTGCCAGCAGTGAAGTCGGCGGGGGGGCTTACGAGCAGTACTTC
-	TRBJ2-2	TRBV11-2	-	CASTTLKRAGELFF	TGTGCCAGCACGACCCTGAAGAGGGCCGGGGAGCTGTTTTTT
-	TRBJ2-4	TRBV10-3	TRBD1	CAISEPGQGNIQYF	TGTGCCATCAGTGAGCCCGGACAGGGAAACATTCAGTACTTC
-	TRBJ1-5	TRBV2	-	CASVGEFNQPQHF	TGTGCCAGCGTAGGGGAGTTCAATCAGCCCCAGCATTTT
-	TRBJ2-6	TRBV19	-	CASSPQTGANVLTF	TGTGCCAGTAGTCCCCAGACTGGGGCCAACGTCCTGACTTTC
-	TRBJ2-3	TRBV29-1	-	CSVEGAGQPDTQYF	TGCAGCGTTGAAGGCGCAGGGCAGCCAGATACGCAGTATTTT
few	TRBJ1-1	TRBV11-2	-	CASSLGVMNTEAFF	TGTGCCAGCAGCCTGGGAGTAATGAACACTGAAGCTTTCTTT
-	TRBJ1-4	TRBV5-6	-	CASSLVGANEKLFF	TGTGCCAGCAGCTTGGTGGGGGCTAATGAAAAACTGTTTTTT
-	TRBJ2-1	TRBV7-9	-	CASSFRDTYNEQFF	TGTGCCAGCAGCTTCCGGGACACGTACAATGAGCAGTTCTTC
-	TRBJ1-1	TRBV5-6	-	CASSLDLTRRSVTEAFF	TGTGCCAGCAGCTTGGACCTAACCCGTCGGTCCGTCACTGAAGCTTTCTTT
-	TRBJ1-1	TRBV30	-	CAWSYARNTEAFF	TGTGCCTGGAGTTATGCGAGGAACACTGAAGCTTTCTTT
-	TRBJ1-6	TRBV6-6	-	CASISLGVGDSPLHF	TGTGCCAGCATCTCCTTAGGGGTAGGGGATTCACCCCTCCACTTT
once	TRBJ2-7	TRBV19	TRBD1	CASSRGSIAYEQYF	TGTGCCAGTAGCAGGGGGTCGATCGCATACGAGCAGTACTTC
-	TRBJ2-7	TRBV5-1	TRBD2	CASSLEVAGDYEQYF	TGCGCCAGCAGCTTGGAAGTAGCGGGAGACTACGAGCAGTACTTC
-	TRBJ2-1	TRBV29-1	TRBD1	CSSGQGAGNEQFF	TGCAGCTCCGGACAGGGGGCGGGAAATGAGCAGTTCTTC
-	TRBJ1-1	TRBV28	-	CASSLASDREAFF	TGTGCCAGCAGTTTGGCCTCCGACAGAGAAGCTTTCTTT
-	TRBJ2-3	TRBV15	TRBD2	CATSRDRAGGQAQYF	TGTGCCACCAGCAGAGATCGGGCGGGAGGGCAGGCGCAGTATTTT
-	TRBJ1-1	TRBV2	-	CASSGAGDDIEAFF	TGTGCCAGCAGTGGGGCAGGGGACGACATTGAAGCTTTCTTT
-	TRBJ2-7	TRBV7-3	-	CASSLMGGPGGSEQYF	TGTGCCAGCAGCTTAATGGGGGGCCCCGGAGGATCCGAGCAGTACTTC
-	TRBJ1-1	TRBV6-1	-	CASSEAVYRAAFF	TGTGCCAGCAGTGAAGCCGTTTACAGGGCGGCTTTCTTT
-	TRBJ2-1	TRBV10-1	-	CASSESPGELNEQFF	TGCGCCAGCAGTGAGTCCCCAGGGGAGCTCAATGAGCAGTTCTTC
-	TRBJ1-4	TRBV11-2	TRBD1	CASSQGQGNEKLFF	TGTGCCAGCAGCCAGGGACAGGGTAATGAAAAACTGTTTTTT
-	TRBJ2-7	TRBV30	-	CAWSAGLSYEQYF	TGTGCCTGGAGTGCAGGGTTGTCCTACGAGCAGTACTTC